Sequencing of this TCR beta chain was carried out in a study of blood T cells in healthy people across ages. The authors ran a second PCR of roughly 6 to 12 cycles using a sample-barcoded 5' primer and a J-beta primer mix. MiXCR, run by TCRdb on the 5' RACE reads, gives a single entry per CDR3 protein. This table has approximately 690,000 distinct CDR3 sequences, 35% to 50% appearing once. This clonotype was recorded a few times. CDR1 is MDHEN and CDR2 is SYDVKM in the germline V gene. The germline V and J ends were trimmed by 5 bases and 2 bases, with 16 bases remaining between them. The CDR3 loop spans 16 amino acids.

This TCR was sampled from a man older than 75 in good health. Sequenced: blood. The chain combines TRBV28 with TRBJ2-1; perhaps TRBD1 as D (5 bases). Written as DNA, the CDR3 is TGTGCCAGCAGTAAGTCGGCAGGGCGACCCTACAATGAGCAGTTCTTC. Translated, it gives CASSKSAGRPYNEQFF.